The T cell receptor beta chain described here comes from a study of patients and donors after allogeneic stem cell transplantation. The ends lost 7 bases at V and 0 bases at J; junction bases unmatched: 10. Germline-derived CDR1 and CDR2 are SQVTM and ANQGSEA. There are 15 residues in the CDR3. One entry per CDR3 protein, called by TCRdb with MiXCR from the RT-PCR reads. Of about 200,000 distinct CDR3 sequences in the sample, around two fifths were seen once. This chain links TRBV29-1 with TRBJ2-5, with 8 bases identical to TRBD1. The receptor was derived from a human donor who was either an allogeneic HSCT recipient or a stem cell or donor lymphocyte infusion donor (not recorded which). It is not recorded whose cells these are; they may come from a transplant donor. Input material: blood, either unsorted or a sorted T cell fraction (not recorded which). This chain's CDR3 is CSAHGTGEYQETQYF. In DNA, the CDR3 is TGCAGCGCCCATGGGACAGGAGAGTACCAAGAGACCCAGTACTTC.